What follows are 28 T cell receptor beta chains derived from one specimen sequenced in a study of blood T cell repertoires in COVID-19. Some clones are missing from TCRdb's copy, which holds only in-frame ones; the method was immunoSEQ multiplex PCR. The table lists about 80,000 clones, 70% to 85% of them singletons. The specimen sequenced was peripheral blood. Source of these receptors: a man aged 50-60 years with active or convalescent COVID-19.

This sequence joins TRBV5-1 and TRBJ2-3; D is ambiguous. The CDR3 spans 14 residues. Germline CDR1 reads SGHRS; CDR2 reads YFSETQ. V shed 2 bases and J shed 0 bases, with 7 bases lying between them. As DNA, the CDR3 is TGCGCCAGCAGCTTAACACCTAGCACAGATACGCAGTATTTT. Its protein is CASSLTPSTDTQYF.

The rearrangement uses TRBV7-2 and TRBJ1-3, with D perhaps matching TRBD1 (6 bases). This CDR3 is built from 16 residues. The germline CDR1 and CDR2 sequences are SGHTA and FQGNSA. Trimming pared 1 base from V and 6 bases from J, leaving 16 bases between. For the CDR3, the DNA is TGTGCCAGCAGCTTAGGAGGGGGGGCCCTCAAAAACACCATATATTTT. Residues: CASSLGGGALKNTIYF.

The J gene is TRBJ2-1, the V gene TRBV2; D gene unclear. V was pared by 5 bases and J by 8 bases, with 10 bases between. The CDR3 loop spans 12 amino acids. Germline V CDR1 and CDR2: SNHLY, FYNNEI. This CDR3 reads CASSPTGHEQFF. DNA for the CDR3: TGTGCCAGCAGTCCTACTGGGCATGAGCAGTTCTTC.

This chain connects TRBV6-1 to TRBJ2-5; TRBD1 agrees at 8 bases. The V segment lost 2 bases and the J segment 5 bases; nucleotides outside the gene matches: 7. Germline CDR1 and CDR2: MNHNS and SASEGT. The CDR3 spans 15 residues. CDR3 in DNA: TGTGCCAGCAGTGAATTGGACAGGGCAGTCGAGACCCAGTACTTC. Its translation is CASSELDRAVETQYF.

The V call is TRBV7-2, the J call TRBJ2-5; 8 nucleotides agree with TRBD2. The V gene's germline CDR1 is SGHTA and CDR2 FQGNSA. The CDR3 loop spans 17 amino acids. J gave up 1 base and V 7 bases, and 14 bases lay outside the gene matches. CDR3 loop: CASTERPWRGAQETQYF. The CDR3 DNA sequence: TGTGCCAGCACCGAAAGGCCATGGCGGGGGGCCCAAGAGACCCAGTACTTC.

The rearrangement links TRBV18 to TRBJ1-5; 7 positions match TRBD1. There are 14 residues in the CDR3. The V gene's germline CDR1 is KGHSH and CDR2 LQKENI. J was trimmed by 3 bases and V by 3 bases; bases with no gene match: 2. The CDR3 DNA reads as TGTGCCAGCTCACCGGGACAGACCAATCAGCCCCAGCATTTT. Translation gives CASSPGQTNQPQHF. Filled out from reference TRBV18 and TRBJ1-5, the complete variable domain reads NAGVMQNPRHLVRRRGQEARLRCSPMKGHSHVYWYRQLPEEGLKFMVYLQKENIIDESGMPKERFSAEFPKEGPSILRIQQVVRGDSAAYFCASSPGQTNQPQHFGDGTRLSIL.

This clone is a singleton in its sample. V usage is TRBV6-5 and J usage is TRBJ1-2; 11 bases line up with TRBD1. Germline V lookup: CDR1 MNHEY, CDR2 SVGAGI. V was pared by 2 bases and J by 6 bases, with 5 bases of the junction left unmatched. This CDR3 spans 15 amino acids. The CDR3 sequence is CASSYRPGQGDGYTF. Here the CDR3 DNA reads TGTGCCAGCAGTTACCGCCCGGGACAGGGGGATGGCTACACCTTC.

This clone came up a few times. The chain recombines TRBV6-5 with TRBJ1-3; D gene unclear. Germline lookup yields CDR1 MNHEY and CDR2 SVGAGI. This CDR3 contains 11 residues. V was cut by 8 bases and J by 16 bases, with 18 bases left in between. CDR3 nucleotide sequence: TGTGCCAGCTTGGCGGCCCCGCTTACGTATTTT. This sequence encodes CASLAAPLTYF.

V gene TRBV6-4 combines with J gene TRBJ2-3, with TRBD2 matching 13 bases. From germline, CDR1 is MRHNA and CDR2 SNTAGT. The CDR3 spans 15 residues. J gave up 2 bases and V 5 bases, and 1 base lay outside the gene matches. The CDR3, as DNA: TGTGCCAGCAGTACTAGCGGGGGGGCCACAGATACGCAGTATTTT. Translated: CASSTSGGATDTQYF.

The chain uses TRBV3-1 (or the pseudogene TRBV3-2) and TRBJ2-6; D is ambiguous. Germline V gene sequence: CDR1 LGHDT, CDR2 YNNKEL (reference sequence). The CDR3 consists of 11 residues. V lost 4 bases and J lost 13, with 8 bases in between. In nucleotides, the CDR3 is TGTGCCAGCAGCCGAGGAGCGGTCCTGACTTTC. The encoded protein is CASSRGAVLTF.

The chain recombines TRBV9 with TRBJ2-7, with D possibly matching TRBD2 (5 bases). Trimming took 4 bases from V and 3 from J, leaving 8 bases between them. The V gene's germline CDR1 is SGDLS and CDR2 YYNGEE. CDR3 length equals 12 residues. DNA of the CDR3: TGTGCCAGCAGCTTCGAGGGCTACGAGCAGTACTTC. It translates to CASSFEGYEQYF.

The V and J genes are TRBV5-6 and TRBJ2-3, with TRBD1 matching 10 bases. Germline V gene lookup returns CDR1 SGHDT and CDR2 YYEEEE. V gave up 0 bases and J gave up 4 bases; unmatched junction bases: 5. The CDR3 runs 16 residues. DNA of the CDR3: TGTGCCAGCAGCTTGGGTGGACAGGGGGGAGCAGATACGCAGTATTTT. It yields the protein CASSLGGQGGADTQYF.

V and J are TRBV7-7 and TRBJ2-1, with TRBD1 matching over 7 bases. The V gene's germline CDR1 is SSHAT and CDR2 FNYEAQ (reference sequence). There are 15 residues in the CDR3. The ends lost 5 bases at V and 7 bases at J; junction bases unmatched: 11. CDR3: CASSPQGGSQNEQFF. Written as DNA, the CDR3 is TGTGCCAGCAGCCCTCAAGGGGGCTCCCAGAATGAGCAGTTCTTC.

This chain joins TRBV21-1 and TRBJ2-7; the D call in the table, TRBD2, was not verified against the DNA. TRBV21-1 is a known pseudogene. This CDR3 comprises 10 residues. The CDR3 loop is CASTGYEQYF. DNA of the CDR3: TGTGCCAGCACGGGTTACGAGCAGTACTTC.

This sequence joins TRBV7-9 and TRBJ1-4; 7 bases fit TRBD1. The CDR3 is 15 amino acids. Germline CDR1 is SEHNR and CDR2 is FQNEAQ (reference sequence). The ends lost 6 bases at V and 7 bases at J; junction bases unmatched: 11. The CDR3 bases are TGTGCCAGCAGTCCAAACACAGGGGCCGGTGAAAAACTGTTTTTT. It translates to CASSPNTGAGEKLFF.

The gene calls are TRBV20-1 and TRBJ2-1; D gene ambiguous. From germline, CDR1 is DFQATT and CDR2 SNEGSKA (reference sequence). The CDR3 is made up of 12 amino acids. V was trimmed by 3 bases and J by 5 bases, leaving 8 bases between them. The CDR3 sequence: CSASPRDNEQFF. The DNA of the CDR3 is TGCAGTGCTAGTCCCCGGGACAATGAGCAGTTCTTC.

This clone was seen a single time. The genes are TRBV12-5 and TRBJ2-5; TRBD2 agrees at 8 bases. The CDR3 is made up of 15 amino acids. Per the germline V gene, CDR1 is LGHNT and CDR2 is FRNRAP. V shed 3 bases, J shed 4 bases, and the junction held 7 bases outside the gene matches. CDR3 sequence: CASGFDRAGGETQYF. The CDR3 coding sequence is TGTGCTAGTGGTTTCGATCGGGCGGGGGGAGAGACCCAGTACTTC. Full variable domain (missing parts from reference TRBV12-5 and TRBJ2-5): DARVTQTPRHKVTEMGQEVTMRCQPILGHNTVFWYRQTMMQGLELLAYFRNRAPLDDSGMPKDRFSAEMPDATLATLKIQPSEPRDSAVYFCASGFDRAGGETQYFGPGTRLLVL.

This sequence joins TRBV2 and TRBJ2-1; D may be TRBD1 (6 bases). Germline assignment: CDR1 SNHLY and CDR2 FYNNEI. This CDR3 has 12 amino acids. Deletions cut 8 bases from V and 8 bases from J, with 13 bases between. The DNA for the CDR3 is TGTGCCAGCCACAGGGAGACGGATGAGCAGTTCTTC. Protein product: CASHRETDEQFF.

The V gene is TRBV3-1 (or the pseudogene TRBV3-2), the J gene TRBJ1-4; possibly TRBD1 for D (6 bases). This CDR3 is 18 amino acids long. The germline V and J ends were trimmed by 4 bases and 3 bases, with 21 bases remaining between them. Germline assignment: CDR1 LGHDT and CDR2 YNNKEL (reference sequence). The CDR3: CASSLLGGGSGANEKLFF. In nucleotides, the CDR3 is TGTGCCAGCAGCCTTCTAGGGGGGGGTAGTGGTGCTAATGAAAAACTGTTTTTT.

This clone came up a few times. The chain combines TRBV6-5 with TRBJ2-6; D might be TRBD1 (5 bases). Germline loops: CDR1 MNHEY, CDR2 SVGAGI. This CDR3 has 16 residues. V was cut by 2 bases and J by 0 bases, with 8 bases left in between. CDR3 coding DNA: TGTGCCAGCAGTTACGGGGCCCGCTCTGGGGCCAACGTCCTGACTTTC. Protein sequence: CASSYGARSGANVLTF.

The chain is built from TRBV5-1 and TRBJ2-7; D is possibly TRBD2 (7 bases). The CDR3 has 15 amino acids. Germline assignment: CDR1 SGHRS and CDR2 YFSETQ. V shed 1 base and J shed 6 bases, with 17 bases lying between them. CDR3 DNA sequence: TGCGCCAGCAGCTTGTCGAGGGGGGGATCCGGCGAGCAGTACTTC. This gives the protein CASSLSRGGSGEQYF.

This chain connects TRBV3-1 (or the pseudogene TRBV3-2) to TRBJ2-5, with 10 bases aligning to TRBD1. This CDR3 has 16 amino acids. Looked up from germline, CDR1 is LGHDT and CDR2 is YNNKEL (reference sequence). V lost 2 bases to trimming and J lost 5 bases; unmatched junction nucleotides: 8. CDR3 in amino acids: CASSQMDRGSRETQYF. The CDR3 DNA follows: TGTGCCAGCAGCCAAATGGACAGGGGGTCTCGCGAGACCCAGTACTTC.

The V and J genes are TRBV6-2 or TRBV6-3 and TRBJ2-7, with 7 bases fitting TRBD1. V lost 5 bases and J lost 0; bases outside the gene matches: 19. The CDR3 is 19 amino acids. The germline CDR1 and CDR2 sequences are MNHEY and SVGEGT. DNA for the CDR3: TGTGCCAGCAGTGGAGATAGTCCCCTCTGGGGACAGCACTCCTACGAGCAGTACTTC. It translates to CASSGDSPLWGQHSYEQYF.

This clone is a singleton in its sample. This chain connects TRBV29-1 to TRBJ2-1; 7 bases match TRBD2. The CDR3 has 14 amino acids. V gave up 5 bases and J gave up 2 bases; unmatched junction bases: 6. CDR1 is SQVTM, CDR2 ANQGSEA, per germline. Here the CDR3 DNA reads TGCAGCGTTCAAACTAGCGTCCCCTACAATGAGCAGTTCTTC. Translated: CSVQTSVPYNEQFF.

In this sample, this clone turned up a few times. The chain is built from TRBV19 and TRBJ2-3; TRBD2 agrees at 9 bases. Germline V gene sequence: CDR1 LNHDA, CDR2 SQIVND (reference sequence). The CDR3 runs to 17 residues. With V trimmed by 7 bases and J by 0 bases, 11 bases remained unmatched. The CDR3 sequence: CASKGRGGPVSTDTQYF. The CDR3 DNA is TGTGCCAGTAAAGGGCGGGGGGGCCCCGTTAGCACAGATACGCAGTATTTT.

The chain combines TRBV15 with TRBJ1-3; no clear D gene. The V end lost 0 bases, the J end lost 0 bases, and 9 bases lay between the germline ends. CDR1 and CDR2 from the germline V gene are LNHNV and YYDKDF (reference sequence). The CDR3 has 16 residues. CDR3 DNA: TGTGCCACCAGCAGAGAGGGAGACAACTCTGGAAACACCATATATTTT. It translates to CATSREGDNSGNTIYF.

The chain is built from TRBV28 and TRBJ1-1, with D maybe TRBD1 (5 bases). The CDR3 loop spans 15 amino acids. Germline V gene data show CDR1 as MDHEN and CDR2 as SYDVKM. Trimming shortened V by 2 bases and J by 1 base, and 11 bases separated the two germline ends. The CDR3 sequence is CASSLALGANTEAFF. CDR3 sequence (DNA): TGTGCCAGCAGTTTAGCCTTAGGGGCGAACACTGAAGCTTTCTTT.

The chain has TRBV18 and TRBJ1-3, with D possibly TRBD1 on 5 matching bases. Per germline, CDR1 KGHSH and CDR2 LQKENI. Trimming shortened V by 0 bases and J by 2 bases, and 11 bases separated the two germline ends. The CDR3 covers 16 residues. The CDR3 DNA is TGTGCCAGCTCACCACCGTCCGGGGGAACTGGAAACACCATATATTTT. The encoded protein is CASSPPSGGTGNTIYF.